This is a list of T cell receptor beta chains from one sample in a study of CD8+ T cells in alopecia areata. Using immunoSEQ multiplex PCR, the repertoire was profiled, and TCRdb retains in-frame clones only, with some absent. Of 150,000 to 200,000 clones listed, 60% are singletons. The sample consisted of CD4+ T cells sorted from blood, taken at week 24, from a patient treated with tofacitinib. These receptors all come from a human donor with alopecia areata. The CDR3 runs from the conserved cysteine through the conserved F or W. A D gene is named only where the DNA matches it firmly. Size is omitted from some rows. Given values are once, few, many or a class for expanded clones.

CDR3nt | CDR3aa | abundance | j_gene | d_gene | v_gene
TGTGCCAGTAGTATCGACGGTGTTAATTCACCCCTCCACTTT | CASSIDGVNSPLHF | - | TRBJ1-6 | - | TRBV19
TGTGCCAGTAGTATAGGAGGGGCTGGCTACACCTTC | CASSIGGAGYTF | few | TRBJ1-2 | - | TRBV19
TGTGCCATCAGTGAAGGGACGAACACTGAAGCTTTCTTT | CAISEGTNTEAFF | few | TRBJ1-1 | - | TRBV10-3
TGCAGCGTTGGAAATAGGGGGACAAATGAGCAGTTCTTC | CSVGNRGTNEQFF | - | TRBJ2-1 | - | TRBV29-1
TGTGCCAGCAGAGAGGACGGGTTCAGGACTGAAGCTTTCTTT | CASREDGFRTEAFF | once | TRBJ1-1 | - | TRBV27
TGCAGCGTGGCGGGACTTCTCTCCTACAATGAGCAGTTCTTC | CSVAGLLSYNEQFF | - | TRBJ2-1 | - | TRBV29-1
TGTGCCAGCAGTGGACAGGGGAATGAAAAACTGTTTTTT | CASSGQGNEKLFF | many | TRBJ1-4 | TRBD1 | TRBV2
TGCGCCAGCAGCCACGGGGGGGTCACTGAAGCTTTCTTT | CASSHGGVTEAFF | - | TRBJ1-1 | - | TRBV4-1
TGCAGCGTTCCTCGGTCTGAGGCGTCCTACGAGCAGTACTTC | CSVPRSEASYEQYF | - | TRBJ2-7 | - | TRBV29-1
TGTGCCAGCAGCCCTTGGGGCCGGGGGAAGAGCAATCAGCCCCAGCATTTT | CASSPWGRGKSNQPQHF | - | TRBJ1-5 | - | TRBV7-2
TGTGCCAGCAGCTTAGCCCGCAATGAGCAGTTCTTC | CASSLARNEQFF | - | TRBJ2-1 | - | TRBV11-2
TGTGCCTGCTCCCGGACAGTGCGGCAGACCCAGTACTTC | CACSRTVRQTQYF | - | TRBJ2-5 | - | TRBV30
TGTGCCAGCAGCTTAGAAGGGATCGCCGGGGAGCTGTTTTTT | CASSLEGIAGELFF | - | TRBJ2-2 | - | TRBV5-6
TGTGCCAGCAGTGATAATAGGCCCTACGAGCAGTACTTC | CASSDNRPYEQYF | - | TRBJ2-7 | - | TRBV2
TGTGCCAGTGCCCGGGTCCGCAATCAGCCCCAGCATTTT | CASARVRNQPQHF | few | TRBJ1-5 | - | TRBV19
TGTGCCAGCAGCTTAGATGTATCGGGAGCTTTCTTT | CASSLDVSGAFF | - | TRBJ1-1 | - | TRBV11-2
TGTGCCTGGAGCAGACAGCGGAATCAGCCCCAGCATTTT | CAWSRQRNQPQHF | few | TRBJ1-5 | - | TRBV30
TGTGCCAGCAGCTTAGCAGGGACAGGGAGGAATGGCTACACCTTC | CASSLAGTGRNGYTF | - | TRBJ1-2 | TRBD1 | TRBV7-2
TGTGCCACCAGCCGGACAGGGGAAGCTTCACCCCTCCACTTT | CATSRTGEASPLHF | once | TRBJ1-6 | TRBD1 | TRBV15
TGCAGCGTTTCTTTGGCGGTCGGCTACGAGCAGTACTTC | CSVSLAVGYEQYF | - | TRBJ2-7 | - | TRBV29-1
TGTGCCAGCTCACCCGGACAGGGAGGCTTTCACACTGAAGCTTTCTTT | CASSPGQGGFHTEAFF | - | TRBJ1-1 | TRBD1 | TRBV18
TGTGCCAGTAGTTACCTCTTCCCCTACAATGAGCAGTTCTTC | CASSYLFPYNEQFF | many | TRBJ2-1 | - | TRBV19
TGTGCCATCATGGGACAGGGAACAGATACGCAGTATTTT | CAIMGQGTDTQYF | - | TRBJ2-3 | TRBD1 | TRBV10-3
TGCAGCGGGGGTGACAGTCAAAACATTCAGTACTTC | CSGGDSQNIQYF | - | TRBJ2-4 | - | TRBV29-1
TGCAGCGTTCCCAGGGGGGGTGACAAAAACATTCAGTACTTC | CSVPRGGDKNIQYF | - | TRBJ2-4 | - | TRBV29-1
TGTGCCAGCGGGGAGAGCTCCTATAATTCACCCCTCCACTTT | CASGESSYNSPLHF | - | TRBJ1-6 | - | TRBV27
TGTGCCAGCAGCTCGGACAGGAGCTCCTATAATTCACCCCTCCACTTT | CASSSDRSSYNSPLHF | - | TRBJ1-6 | TRBD1 | TRBV9
TGTGCCAGCAGTCGAGCGGGGATGTACGAGCAGTACTTC | CASSRAGMYEQYF | few | TRBJ2-7 | TRBD2 | TRBV27
TGTGCCAGCAAGTTTGGGACTCCTGCGGAAGCTTTCTTT | CASKFGTPAEAFF | - | TRBJ1-1 | - | TRBV2
TGCGCCAGCAGCTTGGACAGGGCCGAGACCCAGTACTTC | CASSLDRAETQYF | - | TRBJ2-5 | - | TRBV5-1
TGTGCCAGCAGCTTCAAAACAGGGGATCAGCCCCAGCATTTT | CASSFKTGDQPQHF | few | TRBJ1-5 | TRBD1 | TRBV6-5
TGCGCCAGCAGCCTACCGGGGACTAGCGGTGGGTCGAGAGAGACCCAGTACTTC | CASSLPGTSGGSRETQYF | - | TRBJ2-5 | TRBD2 | TRBV5-1